This T cell receptor beta chain was identified in a study of CD4 T cells in relation to SARS-CoV-2 and coronaviruses. Across the study: Crossreactive spike epitopes shared across donors were mapped to their HLA restriction.

The ends were cut back, 2 bases at V and 6 bases at J, with 13 bases in the middle. Germline V lookup: CDR1 KGHSH, CDR2 LQKENI. CDR3 length: 14 residues. Unexposed donor CD4+ T cells date from about 2011-2018, before the COVID-19 pandemic. The method was immunoSEQ multiplex PCR; TCRdb's version includes in-frame clones alone and lacks a portion of them. The sample shows some 69,000 clones, 94% of them seen only once. This clone was found once. Sequenced: naive CD4+ T cells from PBMCs. Described subset: naive CD4+ T cells isolated by negative enrichment. The rearrangement joins TRBV18 to TRBJ1-2, with D perhaps matching TRBD1 (5 bases). The source of this sequence is a human donor in good health. CDR3 amino acids: CASSPSPGGDGYTF. In nucleotides, the CDR3 is TGTGCCAGCTCACCAAGCCCGGGGGGAGATGGCTACACCTTC.